A selection of T cell receptor beta chains follows, all from one sample in a study of T-cell reconstitution after alpha-beta-depleted transplantation in children. TCRdb re-called the PCR reads with MiXCR, one entry per CDR3 protein. The top ten clones hold more than 25% of a sample with about 980,000 distinct CDR3 sequences, under 30% of them seen once. The sequences come from PBMCs, mostly from graft donor cells, collected 360 days after TCRalphabeta/CD19-depleted stem cell transplant. Receptors were obtained from a boy in the first two years of life who had a stem cell transplant for SCID, so the T cells may come from the graft donor. The CDR3 runs from the conserved cysteine through the conserved F or W. The size of a clone is reported for some rows only, either as once, few or many, or as a class for expanded clones.

clone_size	v_call	j_call	cdr3_aa
-	TRBV5-1	TRBJ2-2	CASSLFPGANTGELFF
once	TRBV9	TRBJ2-1	CASSVDPRGSSYNEQFF
-	TRBV20-1	TRBJ2-7	CSARGPGLAREQYF
few	TRBV20-1	TRBJ2-1	CSAGDYKKDEQFF
few	TRBV3-1	TRBJ1-4	CASSLLGGTNEKLFF
once	TRBV7-2	TRBJ2-7	CASSLASDSLEQYF
-	TRBV5-1	TRBJ2-1	CASSAGLGPRTDEQFF
-	TRBV6-1	TRBJ2-2	CASSETLGTGELFF
-	TRBV11-2	TRBJ2-7	CASGLGRGHLYEQYF
few	TRBV20-1	TRBJ2-1	CSARDRGGGPNYNEQFF
many	TRBV3-1	TRBJ2-7	CASSQDRREQYF
few	TRBV5-1	TRBJ2-1	CASAKGQYNEQFF
-	TRBV20-1	TRBJ1-5	CSALGDSNQPQHF
-	TRBV7-9	TRBJ2-1	CASSFLDPYNEQFF
few	TRBV6-5	TRBJ2-3	CASSYGQGEDTQYF
-	TRBV6-1	TRBJ2-3	CASSEDSPSTDTQYF
many	TRBV12-3/TRBV12-4	TRBJ2-7	CASSLRGLSEQYF
few	TRBV5-1	TRBJ2-3	CASSWDSTYTDTQYF
-	TRBV2	TRBJ2-5	CPSTLSQETQYF
-	TRBV5-1	TRBJ2-3	CASSERGGYPPDTQYF
few	TRBV7-2	TRBJ2-3	CASSYRQGAGDTQYF
-	TRBV7-9	TRBJ2-2	CASSSPWAAGELFF
-	TRBV27	TRBJ1-6	CASTDGQGGNNSPLHF
-	TRBV20-1	TRBJ2-5	CSAGGGGRGFSETQYF
few	TRBV12-3/TRBV12-4	TRBJ2-6	CASSLTRAEANVLTF
few	TRBV27	TRBJ2-3	CASSLADGQADTQYF
-	TRBV20-1	TRBJ2-1	CSAEAGGPRNEQFF
many	TRBV5-1	TRBJ1-6	CASSTGQGNSPLHF
few	TRBV12-3/TRBV12-4	TRBJ2-1	CASSAGTSGGGEQFF
many	TRBV28	TRBJ2-5	CASSLVPGGEETQYF
-	TRBV24-1	TRBJ1-5	CATSRGGYNQPQHF
-	TRBV5-1	TRBJ2-1	CASSLDGDKQFF
few	TRBV6-2/TRBV6-3	TRBJ2-7	CASSPFPPGYEQYF
-	TRBV12-3/TRBV12-4	TRBJ2-2	CASSFRGAAGELFF
-	TRBV20-1	TRBJ2-3	CSSEAGETDTQYF
once	TRBV12-3/TRBV12-4	TRBJ2-1	CASSFELGAVIYNEQFF
-	TRBV7-2	TRBJ2-7	CASSPIATGTTSYEQYF
-	TRBV7-9	TRBJ2-6	CASSPRTAEWANVLTF
-	TRBV5-1	TRBJ2-3	CASRYLIGDTQYF
few	TRBV9	TRBJ2-1	CASSVVGTVLFNEQFF
-	TRBV7-6	TRBJ2-2	CASSFGRTGEDTGELFF
few	TRBV24-1	TRBJ2-1	CATSELGQGMQNEQFF
-	TRBV7-2	TRBJ2-1	CASSLGLRTGRNEQFF
few	TRBV6-2/TRBV6-3	TRBJ2-1	CASSTSGGALGEQFF
many	TRBV6-5	TRBJ1-1	CASSWTGLNTEAFF